This record covers a single T cell receptor beta chain. No antigen is known for it. Base qualities are not provided; no much larger clone lies one nucleotide away. These data come from a study of PD-1 and CTLA-4 blockade in melanoma (dated by TCRdb to about 2021). For the study in its entirety: The study compared how PD-1 blockade and CTLA-4 blockade affected the melanoma-reactive CD8 T cell response in patients with melanoma.

Via the germline V gene, CDR1 is SGHDN and CDR2 FVKESK. From the cysteine up to the phenylalanine, the CDR3 has a length of 15 residues. Of the read, only the CDR3 DNA is kept; its 45 bases are in frame from base 1. The junction carries 10 bases between V and J, which are trimmed by 4 bases and 0 bases respectively. Libraries were built with the immunoSEQ multiplex PCR assay. TCRdb holds this immuneACCESS table with in-frame rearrangements only. Some clones are missing; in checked studies, unresolved V genes explain under half, and the rest has no known cause. This sample gives about 16,000 clones in total; around three quarters of them show up just once. The ten biggest clones cover 13% to 15% of the sample.

Here the chain combines TRBV14 and TRBJ2-1, with TRBD1 perhaps the D gene, on 5 matching bases. Sequences were derived from CD8+ T cells from peripheral blood, sampled from a patient given anti-PD-1 treatment. The sequence derives from a human donor with melanoma. The sequenced DNA is TGTGCCAGCAGCCTGGACACCTACTCCTACAATGAGCAGTTCTTC. The translation is CASSLDTYSYNEQFF.